These T cell receptor beta chains were read from a single sample in a study of metastatic and nonmetastatic thyroid tumors. Via MiXCR, TCRdb re-called the PCR reads. The table lists roughly 70,000 clones, roughly 18% of them singletons. The sample consisted of blood. All receptors derive from a female donor with papillary thyroid cancer or a benign thyroid nodule (not recorded which). Some clones in this sample may be carry-over from other donors' samples. The CDR3 runs from the conserved cysteine through the conserved F or W. D genes are given only for firm matches. Some rows mark clone size as missing; the rest say once, few, many or name a class of expanded clone.

cdr3_aa: CASSPLPTSGRDFRNEQFF; cdr3_nt: TGTGCCAGCAGCCCTCTCCCGACTAGCGGGAGGGATTTTCGGAATGAGCAGTTCTTC; clone_size: many; v_call: TRBV4-2; cdr3_length: 19; d_call: TRBD2; j_call: TRBJ2-1
cdr3_aa: CASSGGLAGGDTGELFF; cdr3_nt: TGTGCCAGCAGTGGGGGACTAGCGGGAGGAGACACCGGGGAGCTGTTTTTT; clone_size: many; v_call: TRBV6-1; cdr3_length: 17; d_call: TRBD2; j_call: TRBJ2-2
cdr3_aa: CASSSPDRAGSPLHF; cdr3_nt: TGTGCCAGCAGCTCCCCAGACAGGGCAGGTTCACCCCTCCACTTT; clone_size: once; v_call: TRBV7-9; cdr3_length: 15; d_call: TRBD1; j_call: TRBJ1-6
cdr3_aa: CASSQGLAGGQETQYF; cdr3_nt: TGCGCCAGCAGCCAAGGACTAGCGGGCGGGCAAGAGACCCAGTACTTC; clone_size: many; v_call: TRBV4-1; cdr3_length: 16; d_call: TRBD2; j_call: TRBJ2-5
cdr3_aa: CASSPPGAPGETQYF; cdr3_nt: TGTGCCAGCAGCCCCCCCGGGGCGCCCGGGGAGACCCAGTACTTC; clone_size: many; v_call: TRBV13; cdr3_length: 15; d_call: .; j_call: TRBJ2-5
cdr3_aa: CASSRDTNYEQYF; cdr3_nt: TGTGCTAGCAGCCGGGACACTAACTACGAGCAGTACTTC; clone_size: once; v_call: TRBV7-7; cdr3_length: 13; d_call: .; j_call: TRBJ2-7
cdr3_aa: CASSLRNEQFF; cdr3_nt: TGCGCCAGCAGCTTACGGAATGAGCAGTTCTTC; clone_size: many; v_call: TRBV5-1; cdr3_length: 11; d_call: .; j_call: TRBJ2-1
cdr3_aa: CASSRLGAGVGDEQFF; cdr3_nt: TGTGCCAGCAGTCGCCTGGGAGCGGGAGTAGGAGATGAGCAGTTCTTC; clone_size: .; v_call: TRBV28; cdr3_length: 16; d_call: TRBD2; j_call: TRBJ2-1
cdr3_aa: CASSGLQVDLAFF; cdr3_nt: TGTGCCAGCAGTGGGCTGCAGGTAGATCTGGCTTTCTTT; clone_size: many; v_call: TRBV2; cdr3_length: 13; d_call: .; j_call: TRBJ1-1
cdr3_aa: CASNGGLAPYEQYF; cdr3_nt: TGTGCCAGCAACGGGGGACTAGCCCCCTACGAGCAGTACTTC; clone_size: few; v_call: TRBV2; cdr3_length: 14; d_call: TRBD2; j_call: TRBJ2-7
cdr3_aa: CATSEPDRAGGYTF; cdr3_nt: TGTGCCACCAGTGAACCGGACAGGGCGGGGGGCTACACCTTC; clone_size: many; v_call: TRBV24-1; cdr3_length: 14; d_call: TRBD1; j_call: TRBJ1-2
cdr3_aa: CASSPDSRQEKLFF; cdr3_nt: TGTGCCAGCAGCCCCGACAGCCGTCAGGAAAAACTGTTTTTT; clone_size: few; v_call: TRBV28; cdr3_length: 14; d_call: .; j_call: TRBJ1-4
cdr3_aa: CASSPSRDGWEQYF; cdr3_nt: TGTGCCAGCTCACCATCTCGGGACGGGTGGGAGCAGTACTTC; clone_size: many; v_call: TRBV18; cdr3_length: 14; d_call: .; j_call: TRBJ2-7
cdr3_aa: CSALGAGTSGMYNEQFF; cdr3_nt: TGCAGTGCCCTGGGTGCGGGGACTAGCGGGATGTACAATGAGCAGTTCTTC; clone_size: many; v_call: TRBV20-1; cdr3_length: 17; d_call: TRBD2; j_call: TRBJ2-1
cdr3_aa: CASGFSAREQYF; cdr3_nt: TGTGCTAGTGGTTTTTCTGCACGCGAGCAGTACTTC; clone_size: many; v_call: TRBV12-5; cdr3_length: 12; d_call: .; j_call: TRBJ2-7
cdr3_aa: CSVDSRIASTDTQYF; cdr3_nt: TGCAGCGTTGATTCGAGGATTGCTAGCACAGATACGCAGTATTTT; clone_size: many; v_call: TRBV29-1; cdr3_length: 15; d_call: .; j_call: TRBJ2-3
cdr3_aa: CATGGNGNQPQHF; cdr3_nt: TGTGCCACAGGGGGAAACGGCAATCAGCCCCAGCATTTT; clone_size: many; v_call: TRBV24-1; cdr3_length: 13; d_call: .; j_call: TRBJ1-5
cdr3_aa: CASSQEVAGGPRQTQYF; cdr3_nt: TGCGCCAGCAGCCAAGAGGTAGCGGGAGGGCCGCGGCAGACCCAGTACTTC; clone_size: many; v_call: TRBV4-1; cdr3_length: 17; d_call: TRBD2; j_call: TRBJ2-5
cdr3_aa: CASSRRELNTGELFF; cdr3_nt: TGTGCCAGCAGTCGCAGGGAACTGAACACCGGGGAGCTGTTTTTT; clone_size: many; v_call: TRBV2; cdr3_length: 15; d_call: .; j_call: TRBJ2-2
cdr3_aa: CATLSGEYNEQFF; cdr3_nt: TGTGCCACCCTTTCTGGGGAGTACAATGAGCAGTTCTTC; clone_size: .; v_call: TRBV2; cdr3_length: 13; d_call: .; j_call: TRBJ2-1
cdr3_aa: CASSSEGGVNTEAFF; cdr3_nt: TGCGCCAGCAGCTCCGAGGGGGGGGTAAATACTGAAGCTTTCTTT; clone_size: .; v_call: TRBV5-1; cdr3_length: 15; d_call: .; j_call: TRBJ1-1
cdr3_aa: CAWSPGLSAYNEQFF; cdr3_nt: TGTGCCTGGAGTCCGGGACTAAGCGCCTACAATGAGCAGTTCTTC; clone_size: many; v_call: TRBV30; cdr3_length: 15; d_call: TRBD2; j_call: TRBJ2-1
cdr3_aa: CAGKGGLVQHQHF; cdr3_nt: TGTGCCGGCAAGGGGGGGCTGGTTCAGCACCAGCATTTT; clone_size: few; v_call: TRBV6-1; cdr3_length: 13; d_call: .; j_call: TRBJ1-5
cdr3_aa: CASTSGGPTPLHF; cdr3_nt: TGCGCCAGCACCTCCGGGGGGCCAACTCCCCTCCACTTT; clone_size: .; v_call: TRBV10-1; cdr3_length: 13; d_call: .; j_call: TRBJ1-6
cdr3_aa: CASSPSQGAVYEQYF; cdr3_nt: TGTGCCAGCAGCCCCAGCCAGGGGGCTGTCTACGAGCAGTACTTC; clone_size: many; v_call: TRBV7-9; cdr3_length: 15; d_call: TRBD1; j_call: TRBJ2-7
cdr3_aa: CATSRVRTPGETQYF; cdr3_nt: TGTGCCACCAGCAGAGTCAGGACACCGGGAGAGACCCAGTACTTC; clone_size: many; v_call: TRBV15; cdr3_length: 15; d_call: .; j_call: TRBJ2-5
cdr3_aa: CASSLLGQGGDTQYF; cdr3_nt: TGTGCCAGCAGCCTTTTAGGACAGGGGGGAGATACGCAGTATTTT; clone_size: .; v_call: TRBV7-9; cdr3_length: 15; d_call: TRBD1; j_call: TRBJ2-3
cdr3_aa: CASSQDGRTGTYQPQHF; cdr3_nt: TGTGCCAGCAGCCAAGATGGGAGGACAGGGACATATCAGCCCCAGCATTTT; clone_size: many; v_call: TRBV4-2; cdr3_length: 17; d_call: TRBD1; j_call: TRBJ1-5
cdr3_aa: CVSSLTSGRVHNEQFF; cdr3_nt: TGTGTCAGCAGCCTGACTAGCGGGAGGGTCCACAATGAGCAGTTCTTC; clone_size: many; v_call: TRBV3-1; cdr3_length: 16; d_call: TRBD2; j_call: TRBJ2-1
cdr3_aa: CASSPGQGVDTQYF; cdr3_nt: TGTGCCAGCAGCCCAGGACAGGGGGTCGATACGCAGTATTTT; clone_size: .; v_call: TRBV12-3/TRBV12-4; cdr3_length: 14; d_call: TRBD1; j_call: TRBJ2-3
cdr3_aa: CASSLDGGQGSGANVLTF; cdr3_nt: TGCGCCAGCAGCTTGGACGGGGGACAGGGATCTGGGGCCAACGTCCTGACTTTC; clone_size: .; v_call: TRBV5-1; cdr3_length: 18; d_call: TRBD1; j_call: TRBJ2-6
cdr3_aa: CASSQESSRETQYF; cdr3_nt: TGTGCCAGCAGCCAAGAGTCTAGCCGAGAGACCCAGTACTTC; clone_size: many; v_call: TRBV4-2; cdr3_length: 14; d_call: .; j_call: TRBJ2-5
cdr3_aa: CASSQLGLYNEQFF; cdr3_nt: TGTGCCAGCAGCCAGCTGGGGCTCTACAATGAGCAGTTCTTC; clone_size: many; v_call: TRBV16; cdr3_length: 14; d_call: .; j_call: TRBJ2-1
cdr3_aa: CAISQPGTSTYEQYF; cdr3_nt: TGTGCCATCAGCCAACCTGGGACATCTACCTACGAGCAGTACTTC; clone_size: .; v_call: TRBV27; cdr3_length: 15; d_call: .; j_call: TRBJ2-7
cdr3_aa: CASSLDGGRGTGELFF; cdr3_nt: TGTGCCAGCAGCTTAGACGGGGGGCGCGGCACCGGGGAGCTGTTTTTT; clone_size: .; v_call: TRBV7-3; cdr3_length: 16; d_call: .; j_call: TRBJ2-2
cdr3_aa: CASTIYAGGPAEAFF; cdr3_nt: TGTGCCAGCACCATATACGCCGGGGGGCCCGCTGAAGCTTTCTTT; clone_size: many; v_call: TRBV12-3/TRBV12-4; cdr3_length: 15; d_call: .; j_call: TRBJ1-1
cdr3_aa: CASSFRRGAGNTIYF; cdr3_nt: TGTGCCAGCAGTTTCCGGCGGGGGGCGGGAAACACCATATATTTT; clone_size: many; v_call: TRBV28; cdr3_length: 15; d_call: .; j_call: TRBJ1-3
cdr3_aa: CASSLAGQAHEQYF; cdr3_nt: TGTGCCAGCAGCTTAGCGGGACAGGCCCACGAGCAGTACTTC; clone_size: .; v_call: TRBV7-6; cdr3_length: 14; d_call: TRBD1; j_call: TRBJ2-7
cdr3_aa: CSAATGTLSYNEQFF; cdr3_nt: TGCAGTGCTGCCACCGGGACTCTATCCTACAATGAGCAGTTCTTC; clone_size: many; v_call: TRBV20-1; cdr3_length: 15; d_call: .; j_call: TRBJ2-1
cdr3_aa: CAWSVPGGTIYF; cdr3_nt: TGTGCCTGGAGTGTACCGGGAGGAACCATATATTTT; clone_size: medium-sized; v_call: TRBV30; cdr3_length: 12; d_call: .; j_call: TRBJ1-3
cdr3_aa: CASSYSRRTPEAFF; cdr3_nt: TGTGCCAGCAGTTACTCGAGACGAACCCCCGAAGCTTTCTTT; clone_size: .; v_call: TRBV6-2/TRBV6-3; cdr3_length: 14; d_call: .; j_call: TRBJ1-1
cdr3_aa: CASQSGGYGYTF; cdr3_nt: TGTGCCAGCCAAAGCGGAGGGTATGGCTACACCTTC; clone_size: many; v_call: TRBV11-2; cdr3_length: 12; d_call: .; j_call: TRBJ1-2
cdr3_aa: CASSHTGGTGELFF; cdr3_nt: TGCGCCAGCAGCCATACAGGGGGCACCGGGGAGCTGTTTTTT; clone_size: many; v_call: TRBV4-1; cdr3_length: 14; d_call: TRBD1; j_call: TRBJ2-2
cdr3_aa: CSAREGGRDTQYF; cdr3_nt: TGCAGTGCTAGAGAAGGAGGCCGGGATACGCAGTATTTT; clone_size: many; v_call: TRBV20-1; cdr3_length: 13; d_call: .; j_call: TRBJ2-3
cdr3_aa: CASSPGGHGYTF; cdr3_nt: TGTGCCAGCAGCCCCGGGGGACATGGCTACACCTTC; clone_size: many; v_call: TRBV14; cdr3_length: 12; d_call: .; j_call: TRBJ1-2
cdr3_aa: CASREGAANEKLFF; cdr3_nt: TGTGCCAGCAGAGAGGGGGCGGCTAATGAAAAACTGTTTTTT; clone_size: many; v_call: TRBV6-1; cdr3_length: 14; d_call: TRBD1; j_call: TRBJ1-4
cdr3_aa: CASSYDRGHQPQHF; cdr3_nt: TGTGCCAGCAGTTACGACAGGGGCCATCAGCCCCAGCATTTT; clone_size: few; v_call: TRBV6-5; cdr3_length: 14; d_call: TRBD1; j_call: TRBJ1-5
cdr3_aa: CAWSVLASYNEQFF; cdr3_nt: TGTGCCTGGAGTGTACTCGCGTCCTACAATGAGCAGTTCTTC; clone_size: few; v_call: TRBV30; cdr3_length: 14; d_call: .; j_call: TRBJ2-1
cdr3_aa: CASSAGQGGYGYTF; cdr3_nt: TGTGCCAGCAGTGCTGGACAGGGAGGCTATGGCTACACCTTC; clone_size: few; v_call: TRBV28; cdr3_length: 14; d_call: TRBD1; j_call: TRBJ1-2
cdr3_aa: CASSPSEGLIYEQYF; cdr3_nt: TGTGCCAGCAGTCCAAGCGAGGGACTCATCTACGAGCAGTACTTC; clone_size: .; v_call: TRBV9; cdr3_length: 15; d_call: .; j_call: TRBJ2-7